The TCR beta chain under discussion was sequenced for a study of human CD8 memory T cell subsets. Study conclusions and caveats: The study sequenced T cell receptor beta chains alone. Estimated Chao1 values suggested that diversity was greater among stem-like memory T cells than among precursor exhausted T cells.

Germline V CDR1 and CDR2: ENHRY, SYGVKD. The CDR3 is 18 residues long. A word on this clonotype: Its matching antigen is unknown.

UMI-labeled 5' RACE was used, and it produced the TCR beta libraries. TCRdb reprocessed the 5' RACE reads; each CDR3 protein has one entry and no DNA is given. This sample contains around 4,300 distinct CDR3 sequences. Magnetic separation of the negative type served to enrich total CD8+ T cells. It was from duplicate vials of around 150,000 sorted CD8+ T cells per subset that RNA came. The sequencing sample was made of CD8+ effector memory T cells (TEM) sorted from PBMCs. Subset described: effector memory CD8 T cells, CCR7- CD45RO+ CD95+. The receptor was isolated from a human donor in good health. V usage is TRBV10-3 and J usage is TRBJ2-5; TCRdb reports TRBD2, a call that lacks DNA to check it against. CDR3 protein: CAISGSRTSGGLLVTQYF.